This TCR beta chain was identified in a study of identical twins. Notes on the study in general: Out-of-frame alpha sequences that twins shared showed excess low generation probability. Beta out-of-frame sequences showed weaker excess sharing between twins.

The CDR3 is made up of 14 amino acids. V was cut by 4 bases and J by 3 bases, with 10 bases left in between. Germline CDR1 is SGHTA and CDR2 is FQGNSA. A template switching step contributed a universal primer site, while unique molecular identifiers were present in the cDNA. TCRdb reprocessed the 5' RACE reads via MiXCR and lists one record per CDR3 protein. The sample includes hundreds of thousands of distinct CDR3 sequences, around an eighth of them seen just once. This clonotype has a handful of counts. Its matching antigen is unknown. A further study also used this sample, focusing on yellow fever vaccine responses in identical twins.

The V and J genes are TRBV7-2 and TRBJ2-1; D is unclear. This TCR was sampled from a young woman in good health. The sample taken for sequencing was PBMCs. The CDR3 DNA follows: TGTGCCAGCAGCTGGCCCGGCGTCTACAATGAGCAGTTCTTC. It yields the protein CASSWPGVYNEQFF. Full variable domain (outside the CDR3, taken from reference TRBV7-2 and TRBJ2-1): GAGVSQSPSNKVTEKGKDVELRCDPISGHTALYWYRQSLGQGLEFLIYFQGNSAPDKSGLPSDRFSAERTGGSVSTLTIQRTQQEDSAVYLCASSWPGVYNEQFFGPGTRLTVL.